This T cell receptor (beta chain) was sequenced for a study of human T cells and chemical hapten exposure. Study-wide context: Weekly diphenylcyclopropenone doses were given to patients' scalps across the roughly 25-week study. Variability of per-sample TCR yields stemmed mainly from small differences in pooled library volume. Study results and limitations: Positively correlated with patch test score were the counts of PT1 expanded TCRs.

This clonotype was picked up a small number of times. Its antigen remains unidentified. Unique molecular identifiers were linked by the library to individual cDNA molecules. TCRdb re-analysed the RACE reads in MiXCR, keeping a single row per CDR3 protein. Of around 260,000 distinct CDR3 sequences in the sample, approximately 8.6% are singletons; the top ten hold less than 3%. Time point given: pre-sensitization, week 0. Treatment in this sample: therapeutic diphenylcyclopropenone sensitization with weekly scalp DPC. The V gene's germline CDR1 is MDHEN and CDR2 SYDVKM. V was clipped by 7 bases and J by 3 bases, with 16 bases between them. This CDR3 has 14 residues.

The starting material was whole blood, obtained in connection with sensitization to the hapten diphenylcyclopropenone (DPC). This receptor was identified in a woman aged 40 to 50 with alopecia areata. Some clones in this sample may be carry-over from other donors' samples. The V and J genes are TRBV28 and TRBJ2-7; D unclear. CDR3 bases: TGTGCCAGCACCCCAACTTCTGTCTACTACGAGCAGTACTTC. It specifies CASTPTSVYYEQYF.